The table lists the clone carrying this T cell receptor (beta chain) with a count of one. These data are taken from a study of blood T cell repertoires in COVID-19. CDR3 length equals 17 residues. Germline CDR1 is SGHNT and CDR2 is YYREEE (reference sequence). Trimming removed 2 bases at V and 2 bases at J, with 19 bases between. Original data processing: Cell counts per sample came from amplifying reference gene primers. Here immunoSEQ multiplex PCR was the method, and the copy in TCRdb shows in-frame clones only, minus some. That table is the source of V, J and clone size, and D and trimming were worked out from the DNA. In the table there are 350,000 to 450,000 clones, approximately 93% of which are singletons.

The chain has TRBV5-4 and TRBJ1-2; perhaps TRBD1 as D (6 bases). Sequenced material: PBMCs or T cells enriched from blood (not recorded which). The TCR comes from a middle-aged woman who had been exposed to COVID-19. The chain's CDR3 is CASSFPGSGGSNYGYTF. Here the CDR3 DNA reads TGTGCCAGCAGCTTTCCGGGATCGGGGGGCTCGAACTATGGCTACACCTTC.